This T cell receptor beta chain emerged from a study of blood T cell repertoires in COVID-19. Overall study context: Collection of acute and convalescent COVID-19 samples took place in the United States, Italy and Spain. In each case, the material was cDNA or gDNA derived from T cells, B-cell-depleted T cells, or PBMCs.

Per the authors' pipeline: Amplifying reference gene primers gave estimates of nucleated cell counts. The assay was immunoSEQ multiplex PCR, and TCRdb's table has in-frame clones only and misses some. V and J calls and clone size are given by that table; D and trimming were obtained from the DNA. The sample includes about 370,000 clones, around 87% of them seen just once. CDR3 length: 14 residues. The V and J ends lost 10 bases and 0 bases respectively, with 13 bases between them. The germline gives CDR1 LNHDA, CDR2 SQIVND (reference sequence). Seattle patient enrollment occurred during active infection, with longitudinal follow-up thereafter.

The sequenced material came from peripheral blood. The chain combines TRBV19 with TRBJ2-1; D possibly corresponds to TRBD1 (5 bases). The sequence was collected from a woman younger than 45 with COVID-19, enrolled during active disease. The DNA for the CDR3 is TGTGCCACCTCGGACACCTACTCCTACAATGAGCAGTTCTTC. Amino acids: CATSDTYSYNEQFF.